The 27 T cell receptor beta chains in this list originate from one sample, sequenced in a study of blood T cell repertoires in COVID-19. Profiled with immunoSEQ multiplex PCR; TCRdb holds only in-frame clones, not every one. The top ten clones hold 3% to 3.5% of a sample with 200,000 to 250,000 clones, around 86% of them seen once. Sequenced material: peripheral blood. All receptors derive from a man in his 60s with acute or convalescent COVID-19.

In DNA form, the CDR3 reads TGTGCCAGCAGCTTAACGTTTGGCAGGGGTGAGGGCAATGAGCAGTTCTTC. Translated: CASSLTFGRGEGNEQFF. V and J are TRBV7-3 and TRBJ2-1; D might be TRBD1 (6 bases). The V end was cut by 0 bases, the J end by 6 bases, with 18 bases between. CDR1 and CDR2 from the germline V gene are SGHTA and FQGTGA. The CDR3 is 17 amino acids.

The chain joins TRBV7-9 to TRBJ1-1; 7 nucleotides align to TRBD1. V was pared by 2 bases and J by 4 bases, with 13 bases of the junction left unmatched. CDR1 and CDR2 from the germline V gene are SEHNR and FQNEAQ (reference sequence). The CDR3 is 17 residues long. DNA of the CDR3: TGTGCCAGCAGCTTAAGGGCCGGTAGGGGGCTGGGCACTGAAGCTTTCTTT. It codes for CASSLRAGRGLGTEAFF. The full variable domain, rest sourced from reference TRBV7-9 and TRBJ1-1, is DTGVSQNPRHKITKRGQNVTFRCDPISEHNRLYWYRQTLGQGPEFLTYFQNEAQLEKSRLLSDRFSAERPKGSFSTLEIQRTEQGDSAMYLCASSLRAGRGLGTEAFFGQGTRLTVV.

This chain joins TRBV19 and TRBJ2-5; the D is unclear. CDR3 length: 13 residues. The germline V gene has CDR1 LNHDA and CDR2 SQIVND (reference sequence). V gave up 4 bases and J gave up 3 bases, with 9 bases separating them. CDR3 sequence reads: CASSRAIKETQYF. The CDR3 DNA follows: TGTGCCAGTAGTAGGGCAATAAAAGAGACCCAGTACTTC.

The rearrangement links TRBV29-1 to TRBJ2-7, with no clear D. The CDR3 has 11 residues. Trimming took 7 bases from V and 1 from J, leaving 8 bases between them. Germline CDR1 SQVTM, CDR2 ANQGSEA. In DNA form, the CDR3 reads TGCAGCGGTGGTCAGTCCTACGAGCAGTACTTC. This encodes CSGGQSYEQYF.

The V gene is TRBV7-2, the J gene TRBJ1-1; D might be TRBD1 (5 bases). The germline gives CDR1 SGHTA, CDR2 FQGNSA. CDR3 length: 14 residues. The V gene lost 5 bases and the J gene lost 0 bases, with 10 bases spanning the gap. The CDR3 region is CASSAGRLNTEAFF. In nucleotides, the CDR3 is TGTGCCAGCAGCGCGGGACGGTTGAACACTGAAGCTTTCTTT.

This clone appeared once. The gene calls are TRBV7-4 and TRBJ2-7; 9 bases line up with TRBD1. Losses at the gene ends were 6 bases for V and 4 bases for J; bases not matched to a gene: 7. The CDR3 is made up of 14 amino acids. CDR1 and CDR2 from the germline V gene are SGHVT and SQSDAQ. The CDR3 region has the DNA TGTGCCAGCAGAGCGGGACAGGGATTTTACGAGCAGTACTTC. Its protein is CASRAGQGFYEQYF.

The V call is TRBV5-1, the J call TRBJ2-1; perhaps TRBD1 as D (6 bases). The V end lost 1 base, the J end lost 4 bases, and 9 bases lay between the germline ends. This CDR3 contains 14 residues. CDR1 is SGHRS, CDR2 YFSETQ, per germline. Here the CDR3 reads CASSLLGQYNEQFF. For the CDR3, the DNA is TGCGCCAGCAGCTTGTTAGGACAGTACAATGAGCAGTTCTTC.

For the CDR3, the DNA is TGTGCCAGCAGTTTAGTACAGAATAACTATGGCTACACCTTC. Its protein is CASSLVQNNYGYTF. The chain links TRBV27 to TRBJ1-2; D is uncertain. V gave up 2 bases and J gave up 1 base, with 8 bases separating them. Germline assignment: CDR1 MNHEY and CDR2 SMNVEV (reference sequence). The CDR3 consists of 14 residues.

The chain uses TRBV29-1 and TRBJ1-2; D perhaps matches TRBD1 (6 bases). The CDR3 sequence is 15 residues long. Trimming left V 4 bases short and J 3 bases short, with 18 bases between. Germline loops: CDR1 SQVTM, CDR2 ANQGSEA. CDR3 DNA: TGCAGCGTTGGGGGCCTTGGACAGTCCGACTATGGCTACACCTTC. It translates to CSVGGLGQSDYGYTF. Using reference TRBV29-1 and TRBJ1-2 for the parts outside the CDR3, the full variable domain is SAVISQKPSRDICQRGTSLTIQCQVDSQVTMMFWYRQQPGQSLTLIATANQGSEATYESGFVIDKFPISRPNLTFSTLTVSNMSPEDSSIYLCSVGGLGQSDYGYTFGSGTRLTVV.

The chain combines TRBV3-1 (or the pseudogene TRBV3-2) with TRBJ2-7; TRBD1 is a possible D gene (5 bases). The CDR3 extends over 16 amino acids. V gave up 1 base and J gave up 2 bases, with 15 bases separating them. Germline-derived CDR1 and CDR2 are LGHDT and YNNKEL (reference sequence). The CDR3, as DNA: TGTGCCAGCAGCCAAGGTACTGGACATCAGCCCTACGAGCAGTACTTC. Translated: CASSQGTGHQPYEQYF.

This rearrangement joins TRBV27 to TRBJ2-7; TRBD2 matches 9 bases. With V trimmed by 2 bases and J by 7 bases, 6 bases remained unmatched. The CDR3 is 14 residues long. Germline assignment: CDR1 MNHEY and CDR2 SMNVEV (reference sequence). The chain's CDR3 is CASSLAGGGGEQYF. The CDR3 coding sequence is TGTGCCAGCAGTTTAGCGGGGGGGGGCGGGGAGCAGTACTTC.

The rearrangement joins TRBV28 to TRBJ1-5, with D perhaps TRBD1 (5 bases). The V end lost 3 bases, the J end lost 5 bases, and 8 bases lay between the germline ends. Germline CDR1 MDHEN, CDR2 SYDVKM. The CDR3 has 13 amino acids. CDR3 coding DNA: TGTGCCAGCAGTTTCGGGGGGTATCAGCCCCAGCATTTT. This translates into CASSFGGYQPQHF.

This clone was seen ten or more times. Its ends do not fully match the called genes, so a read error is possible. Other DNA sequences of this sample code for an identical CDR3. This chain joins TRBV7-8 and TRBJ2-7, with 7 bases lining up with TRBD2. The CDR3 has 15 amino acids. Germline assignment: CDR1 SGHVS and CDR2 FQNEAQ. The CDR3 DNA reads as TGTGCCAGCAGCTTAGGGGGGACTACCTCCTATGAGCAGTACTTC. Translated: CASSLGGTTSYEQYF.

The genes are TRBV10-3 and TRBJ1-5; no definite D call. The CDR3 spans 15 residues. The ends were cut back, 2 bases at V and 6 bases at J, with 14 bases in the middle. In germline, CDR1 is ENHRY, CDR2 SYGVKD. The CDR3 region is CAISERAEGGQPQHF. The CDR3 nucleotides read TGTGCCATCAGTGAGAGGGCGGAGGGTGGTCAGCCCCAGCATTTT.

This clone was picked up one time. V and J are TRBV5-1 and TRBJ2-1; TRBD2 matches 9 bases. V gave up 0 bases and J gave up 8 bases; unmatched junction bases: 12. Per germline, CDR1 SGHRS and CDR2 YFSETQ. This CDR3 region has 17 residues. This CDR3 is CASSLAPSGAPMDEQFF. The CDR3 DNA follows: TGCGCCAGCAGCTTGGCCCCTAGCGGGGCCCCAATGGATGAGCAGTTCTTC.

With respect to this clone: This sample also contains other DNA sequences that code for the same CDR3. The V call is TRBV18, the J call TRBJ1-2; TRBD1 matches at 10 bases. The junction had 1 base not matched to a gene; V was cut back by 4 bases and J by 5 bases. Germline-derived CDR1 and CDR2 are KGHSH and LQKENI. This CDR3 comprises 13 residues. CDR3 DNA sequence: TGTGCCAGCTCACAGGGACAGGGGTATGGCTACACCTTC. The encoded protein is CASSQGQGYGYTF.

The gene calls are TRBV9 and TRBJ1-4; D uncertain. CDR1 is SGDLS, CDR2 YYNGEE, per germline. The germline V and J ends were trimmed by 0 bases and 5 bases, with 8 bases remaining between them. The CDR3 covers 14 residues. The CDR3 coding sequence is TGTGCCAGCAGCGTAGGGGCGGGGAATGAAAAACTGTTTTTT. Translating gives CASSVGAGNEKLFF.

J is TRBJ1-5 and V is TRBV28; D might be TRBD1 (5 bases). CDR1 and CDR2 from the germline V gene are MDHEN and SYDVKM. CDR3 length: 15 residues. Trimming stripped 2 bases from V and 3 bases from J, with 11 bases between. CDR3 nucleotides: TGTGCCAGCAGTTTACAGGGCGACAACAATCAGCCCCAGCATTTT. Amino acid sequence: CASSLQGDNNQPQHF.

The genes are TRBV2 and TRBJ1-2; D remains unclear. With 2 bases removed from V and 6 bases from J, the gap between germline ends came to 19 bases. Looked up from germline, CDR1 is SNHLY and CDR2 is FYNNEI. The CDR3 contains 16 residues. This CDR3 is CASSERLLPEKDGYTF. In nucleotides, the CDR3 is TGTGCCAGCAGTGAAAGATTGCTACCGGAGAAGGATGGCTACACCTTC.

This clone was counted once. This chain links TRBV4-3 with TRBJ1-2, with TRBD1 as a possible D gene (6 bases). Trimming took 4 bases from V and 4 from J, leaving 19 bases between them. The CDR3 runs to 16 residues. Germline V CDR1 and CDR2: LGHNA, YSLEER. The CDR3 DNA reads TGCGCCAGCAGCCTATCGGTAGGACAGCCGTCCTATGGCTACACCTTC. Its translation is CASSLSVGQPSYGYTF.

The chain uses TRBV28 and TRBJ2-2, with 16 bases matching TRBD2. The V gene end was trimmed by 8 bases and the J gene end by 6 bases; junction bases not matched to a gene: 12. The length of the CDR3 is 18 residues. Germline loops: CDR1 MDHEN, CDR2 SYDVKM. The CDR3 here is CASPRTEGLAGGAGELFF. CDR3 sequence (DNA): TGTGCCAGCCCGAGGACAGAGGGACTAGCGGGGGGGGCCGGGGAGCTGTTTTTT.

This chain uses TRBV7-9 with TRBJ2-3; 9 bases map to TRBD2. J was trimmed by 5 bases and V by 5 bases; bases with no gene match: 5. The CDR3 is 14 residues long. The germline V gene encodes CDR1 SEHNR and CDR2 FQNEAQ (reference sequence). The CDR3 nucleotides are TGTGCCAGCAGCCCTAGCGGGGCGGGAGATACGCAGTATTTT. Amino acid sequence: CASSPSGAGDTQYF. The whole variable domain, remainder taken from reference TRBV7-9 and TRBJ2-3, is DTGVSQNPRHKITKRGQNVTFRCDPISEHNRLYWYRQTLGQGPEFLTYFQNEAQLEKSRLLSDRFSAERPKGSFSTLEIQRTEQGDSAMYLCASSPSGAGDTQYFGPGTRLTVL.

The V call is TRBV5-4, the J call TRBJ1-2, with D maybe TRBD1 (6 bases). V was shortened by 4 bases and J by 3 bases, with 16 bases between the two germline ends. From germline, CDR1 is SGHNT and CDR2 YYREEE (reference sequence). CDR3 length: 15 amino acids. The CDR3 coding sequence is TGTGCCAGCAGCCTGCTGGACAGCCCGTACTATGGCTACACCTTC. Translated, it gives CASSLLDSPYYGYTF.

The chain couples TRBV15 to TRBJ2-2; 11 positions match TRBD1. With V trimmed by 1 base and J by 6 bases, 10 bases remained unmatched. CDR1 LNHNV and CDR2 YYDKDF come from the germline V gene (reference sequence). CDR3 length equals 18 residues. CDR3 sequence reads: CATSRGGQGARIPGELFF. DNA for the CDR3: TGTGCCACCAGCAGAGGCGGACAGGGGGCGAGGATTCCCGGGGAGCTGTTTTTT. The variable domain in full, with the rest retrieved from reference TRBV15 and TRBJ2-2, is DAMVIQNPRYQVTQFGKPVTLSCSQTLNHNVMYWYQQKSSQAPKLLFHYYDKDFNNEADTPDNFQSRRPNTSFCFLDIRSPGLGDTAMYLCATSRGGQGARIPGELFFGEGSRLTVL.

The chain has TRBV5-1 and TRBJ2-7; TRBD1 aligns across 8 bases. The CDR3 sequence is 14 residues long. With 4 bases clipped from V and 3 bases from J, the junction kept 6 bases outside the gene matches. Germline assignment: CDR1 SGHRS and CDR2 YFSETQ. DNA for the CDR3: TGCGCCAGCAGCCCCGACGGACAGGGCTACGAGCAGTACTTC. This codes for CASSPDGQGYEQYF.

The chain recombines TRBV14 with TRBJ2-2, with TRBD1 matching 8 bases. Germline loops: CDR1 SGHDN, CDR2 FVKESK. V dropped 1 base and J dropped 4; count of bases not matched to a gene: 5. The CDR3 spans 16 residues. CDR3: CASSQAGTGLTGELFF. The CDR3 DNA sequence: TGTGCCAGCAGCCAAGCCGGGACAGGTCTCACCGGGGAGCTGTTTTTT.

The chain is built from TRBV3-1 (or the pseudogene TRBV3-2) and TRBJ1-2; D perhaps matches TRBD1 (5 bases). The CDR3 loop spans 16 amino acids. The V gene's germline CDR1 is LGHDT and CDR2 YNNKEL (reference sequence). Trimming stripped 1 base from V and 3 bases from J, with 15 bases between. For the CDR3, the DNA is TGTGCCAGCAGCCAAGCGACCGACGGGGGGTACTATGGCTACACCTTC. This encodes CASSQATDGGYYGYTF.